These 3 T cell receptor beta chains came from one sample sequenced in a study of CD8 T cells in ankylosing spondylitis. Study results and limitations: There was a TCR beta motif, made of several highly homologous variants, that appeared characteristic of ankylosing spondylitis blood.

TCRdb recomputed calls from the 5' RACE reads with MiXCR, one row per CDR3 protein. The sample has some 450,000 distinct CDR3 sequences; more than 15% are singletons. Antigens for these TCRs are unknown. Input material: blood, either unsorted or a sorted T cell fraction (not recorded which). These TCRs come from a male donor with ankylosing spondylitis.

The chain carries TRBV20-1 and TRBJ1-2; D possibly corresponds to TRBD1 (5 bases). Germline CDR1 reads DFQATT; CDR2 reads SNEGSKA (reference sequence). V was shortened by 6 bases and J by 6 bases, with 20 bases between the two germline ends. CDR3 length: 14 residues. CDR3 DNA sequence: TGCAGTGCAGAGACGGTTGGGGCGGGGCATGGCTACACCTTC. Encoded protein: CSAETVGAGHGYTF.

This clonotype showed up many times. The CDR3 loop is CASSPHISAPRGERTQYF. CDR3 nucleotide sequence: TGTGCCAGCAGCCCTCATATCAGCGCTCCTAGGGGTGAAAGGACGCAGTATTTT. This chain uses TRBV28 with TRBJ2-3; a possible D gene is TRBD1 (5 bases). Deletions cut 6 bases from V and 9 bases from J, with 31 bases between. The CDR3 spans 18 residues. Germline V gene lookup returns CDR1 MDHEN and CDR2 SYDVKM.

This clonotype was found a few times. The V call is TRBV10-3, the J call TRBJ2-7, with D perhaps TRBD1 or TRBD2 (6 bases each). CDR1 and CDR2 from the germline V gene are ENHRY and SYGVKD. V was cut by 3 bases and J by 3 bases, with 12 bases left in between. The CDR3 loop spans 14 amino acids. CDR3 residues: CAISEAQGGYEQYF. In DNA, the CDR3 is TGTGCCATCAGTGAAGCACAGGGAGGCTACGAGCAGTACTTC.